This TCR beta chain was sequenced for a study of blood T cell repertoires in COVID-19. Looking at the study overall: Whether acute or convalescent, the COVID-19 samples came from the United States, Italy and Spain. Sources were T cells, B-cell-depleted T cells, or PBMCs; the material itself was cDNA or gDNA.

Per the authors' pipeline: Nucleated cell number was recorded as an estimate derived from reference gene primer amplification. This table comes from immunoSEQ multiplex PCR, and its TCRdb copy is limited to in-frame clones, with some not included. The DNA was the basis for D and trimming; V, J and clone size are from that table. Of 150,000 to 180,000 clones in the sample, roughly 83% are singletons; the top ten hold 25% to 30%. Germline V gives CDR1 KGHDR, CDR2 SFDVKD. The V end was cut by 5 bases, the J end by 8 bases, with 12 bases between. The CDR3 is 13 amino acids. The chain is built from TRBV24-1 and TRBJ2-1, with D possibly matching TRBD1 (5 bases). The sample taken for sequencing was peripheral blood. The sequence derives from a woman aged 60-75 years with acute or convalescent COVID-19. CDR3 DNA: TGTGCCACCAGTGCCCTGACAGTAGATGAGCAGTTCTTC. This translates into CATSALTVDEQFF.